Sequencing of this TCR beta chain was carried out in a study of T cells expressing NK-cell markers. Study context: According to the study, TCR beta repertoires originated from sorted CD3+CD56+NKG2C+, CD3+CD56+NKG2C- and CD3+CD56-NKG2C+ T cells. The authors sequenced eight donors, of whom seven were HCMV-seropositive and one was seronegative.

Regarding this clonotype: Its antigen remains unknown.

TCRdb re-called the 5' RACE reads; one entry per CDR3 protein, DNA not given. The sample table sets out roughly 430,000 distinct CDR3 sequences. Study conclusions and caveats: The study found these clonotypes also leading the CD3+CD56-NKG2C+ fraction in four donors. Clarity on HCMV specificity was lacking for the expanded NKG2C+ T cell clones.

The CDR3 sequence is 15 residues long. Germline-derived CDR1 and CDR2 are MNHNS and SASEGT. The sequence came from a woman between 18 and 70 years old in good health. Sequencing used blood T cells: a sorted CD56 or NKG2C T cell subset, CD4+ or CD8+ T cells, or bulk PBMC T cells (not recorded which). The V and J genes are TRBV6-1 and TRBJ1-2; lacking DNA, the TRBD1 call made by TCRdb goes unchecked. CDR3 in amino acids: CASTESQRTGGGYTF.